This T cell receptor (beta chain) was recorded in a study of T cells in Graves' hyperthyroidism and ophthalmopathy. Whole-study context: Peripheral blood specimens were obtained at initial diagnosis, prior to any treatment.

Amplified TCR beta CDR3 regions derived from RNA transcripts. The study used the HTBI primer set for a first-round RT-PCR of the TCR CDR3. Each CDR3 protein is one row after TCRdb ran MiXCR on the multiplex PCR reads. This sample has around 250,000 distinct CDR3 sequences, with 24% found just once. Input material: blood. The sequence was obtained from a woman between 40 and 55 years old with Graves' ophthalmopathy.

CDR3 nucleotide sequence: TGTGCCAGCAGTTACTGGACAGGGACGGAGGAGACCCAGTACTTC. This codes for CASSYWTGTEETQYF. The chain is built from TRBV6-2 or TRBV6-3 and TRBJ2-5, with 8 bases matching TRBD1. The CDR3 has 15 amino acids. V gave up 1 base and J gave up 5 bases; unmatched junction bases: 6. The germline V gene encodes CDR1 MNHEY and CDR2 SVGEGT.